One and the same sample provided the 8 T cell receptor beta chains below, sequenced in a study of radiation and T cells in renal cell carcinoma. The table came from immunoSEQ multiplex PCR; TCRdb's copy has only in-frame clones and leaves some out. The table includes some 97,000 clones, 75% to 85% detected once. Time point specified: blood 4 weeks post-SBRT, at nephrectomy. The sample's treatment: 15 Gy SBRT to primary tumor, nephrectomy 4 weeks later. Specimen: blood, collected from a patient whose treatment included radiotherapy and nephrectomy. All receptors come from a man aged 55-75 years with renal cell carcinoma.

The CDR3 protein is CASSKIPRGGNSNQPQHF. Written as DNA, the CDR3 is TGTGCCAGCAGCAAAATCCCCAGGGGGGGAAATAGCAATCAGCCCCAGCATTTT. The chain combines TRBV7-2 with TRBJ1-5; 7 nucleotides line up with TRBD1. The CDR3 totals 18 residues. Germline CDR1 SGHTA, CDR2 FQGNSA. V gave up 5 bases and J gave up 0 bases; unmatched junction bases: 13.

CDR3 nucleotides: TGTGCCAGCAGTGCGACAGGGAATGGCTACACCTTC. It specifies CASSATGNGYTF. This sequence joins TRBV6-1 and TRBJ1-2; 7 positions match TRBD1. The CDR3 runs to 12 residues. Germline V CDR1 and CDR2: MNHNS, SASEGT. Trimming removed 4 bases from V and 6 bases from J; junction bases left unmatched: 2.

The chain links TRBV18 to TRBJ2-7; 8 bases are shared with TRBD1. Germline loops: CDR1 KGHSH, CDR2 LQKENI. V lost 3 bases and J lost 12; bases outside the gene matches: 4. The CDR3 contains 11 residues. In DNA form, the CDR3 reads TGTGCCAGCTCACCTGGACAGGGCTGGTACTTC. The encoded protein is CASSPGQGWYF. Looking up the rest from reference TRBV18 and TRBJ2-7 gives the full variable domain: NAGVMQNPRHLVRRRGQEARLRCSPMKGHSHVYWYRQLPEEGLKFMVYLQKENIIDESGMPKERFSAEFPKEGPSILRIQQVVRGDSAAYFCASSPGQGWYFGPGTRLTVT.

This sequence joins TRBV11-3 and TRBJ2-1; D may be TRBD1 (6 bases). The V end was cut by 2 bases, the J end by 4 bases, with 9 bases between. Germline V gene sequence: CDR1 SGHNT, CDR2 YENEEA. This CDR3 region has 14 residues. Here the CDR3 DNA reads TGTGCCAGCAGCTTATCTGGACAGTACAATGAGCAGTTCTTC. This encodes CASSLSGQYNEQFF.

The chain uses TRBV7-2 and TRBJ2-1; 8 nucleotides match TRBD2. CDR1 is SGHTA, CDR2 FQGNSA, per germline. The junction had 9 bases not matched to a gene; V was cut back by 5 bases and J by 9 bases. The CDR3 is 14 residues long. This chain's CDR3 is CASSREGGRLEQFF. DNA of the CDR3: TGTGCCAGCAGCCGCGAAGGCGGGAGGCTTGAGCAGTTCTTC.

V is TRBV21-1 and J is TRBJ2-7; the table names TRBD2, a call not compared with the DNA. TRBV21-1 is deemed a pseudogene. This CDR3 is 19 amino acids long. The CDR3 sequence: CASSPRSSGVHGLSYEQYF. The DNA for the CDR3 is TGTGCCAGCAGCCCCCGGAGCTCCGGGGTTCATGGACTCTCCTACGAGCAGTACTTC.

The chain employs TRBV27 and TRBJ2-3; D is possibly TRBD1 (6 bases). Deletions cut 6 bases from V and 9 bases from J, with 25 bases between. CDR1 is MNHEY, CDR2 SMNVEV, per germline (reference sequence). The CDR3 has 16 amino acids. The CDR3 region is CASSLMDSPSELTQYF. The CDR3 nucleotides read TGTGCCAGCAGCCTCATGGACAGCCCATCAGAATTAACGCAGTATTTT.

V usage is TRBV7-9 and J usage is TRBJ1-4; 10 nucleotides match TRBD1. The CDR3 consists of 14 residues. In germline, CDR1 is SEHNR, CDR2 FQNEAQ (reference sequence). V shed 4 bases and J 7 bases; nucleotides not matched to a gene: 3. The CDR3 nucleotides are TGTGCCAGCAGCTCAGACAGGGGGCGTGAAAAACTGTTTTTT. It translates to CASSSDRGREKLFF.